This T cell receptor (beta chain) appears in the sequencing data of a study of cytomegalovirus exposure and HLA in healthy donors. CDR3 size: 14 residues. The trim removed 5 bases at V and 4 bases at J, leaving 5 bases unmatched. Germline V lookup: CDR1 SEHNR, CDR2 FQNEAQ (reference sequence). Note on this clone: No antigen is known for it.

With 60 Vbeta and 13 Jbeta primers, the PCR was carried out. Assay used: immunoSEQ multiplex PCR; TCRdb lists only in-frame clones, some missing. The table lists around 200,000 clones, 60% to 85% of them singletons, with 2.9% in the top ten. General observations from the study: Donor immune exposure was known only as CMV serostatus.

The specimen sequenced was PBMCs. This receptor was obtained from a male donor in good health and CMV-seronegative. J is TRBJ1-1 and V is TRBV7-9; 9 nucleotides match TRBD1. As DNA, the CDR3 is TGTGCCAGCAGCCCGGACAGGGGAGGCACTGAAGCTTTCTTT. It translates to CASSPDRGGTEAFF.